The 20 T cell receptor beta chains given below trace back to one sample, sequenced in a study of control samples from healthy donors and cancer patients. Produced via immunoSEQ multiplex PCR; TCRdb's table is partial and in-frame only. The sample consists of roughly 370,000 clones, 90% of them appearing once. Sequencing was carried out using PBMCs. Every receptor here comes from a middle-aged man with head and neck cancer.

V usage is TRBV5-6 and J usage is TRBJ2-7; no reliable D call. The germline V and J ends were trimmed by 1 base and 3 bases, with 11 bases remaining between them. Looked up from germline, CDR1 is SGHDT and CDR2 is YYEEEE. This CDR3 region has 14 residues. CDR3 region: CASSLYERDYEQYF. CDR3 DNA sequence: TGTGCCAGCAGCTTGTATGAGCGAGACTACGAGCAGTACTTC.

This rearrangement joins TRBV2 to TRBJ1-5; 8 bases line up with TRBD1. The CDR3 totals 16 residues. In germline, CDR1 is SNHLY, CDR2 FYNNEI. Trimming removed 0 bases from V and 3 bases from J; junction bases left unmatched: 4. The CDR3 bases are TGTGCCAGCAGTGAAGCACAGGGGGGGAACAATCAGCCCCAGCATTTT. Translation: CASSEAQGGNNQPQHF. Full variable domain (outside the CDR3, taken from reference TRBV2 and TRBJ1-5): EPEVTQTPSHQVTQMGQEVILRCVPISNHLYFYWYRQILGQKVEFLVSFYNNEISEKSEIFDDQFSVERPDGSNFTLKIRSTKLEDSAMYFCASSEAQGGNNQPQHFGDGTRLSIL.

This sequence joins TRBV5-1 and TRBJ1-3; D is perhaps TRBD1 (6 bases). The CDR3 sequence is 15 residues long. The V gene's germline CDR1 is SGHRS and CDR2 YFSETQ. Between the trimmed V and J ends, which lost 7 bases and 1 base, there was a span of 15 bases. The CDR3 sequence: CASGRDISSGNTIYF. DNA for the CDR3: TGCGCCAGCGGACGGGACATTTCGTCTGGAAACACCATATATTTT.

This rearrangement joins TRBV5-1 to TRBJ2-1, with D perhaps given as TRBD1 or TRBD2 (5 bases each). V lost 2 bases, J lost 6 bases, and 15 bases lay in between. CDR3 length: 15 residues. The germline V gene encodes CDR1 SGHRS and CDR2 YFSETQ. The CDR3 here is CASSLEGYPGNEQFF. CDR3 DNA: TGCGCCAGCAGCTTAGAGGGGTACCCGGGCAATGAGCAGTTCTTC.

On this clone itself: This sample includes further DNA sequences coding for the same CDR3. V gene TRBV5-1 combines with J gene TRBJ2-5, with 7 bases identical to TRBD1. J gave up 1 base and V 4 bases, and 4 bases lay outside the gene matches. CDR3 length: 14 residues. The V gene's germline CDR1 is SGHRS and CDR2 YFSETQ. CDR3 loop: CASSPGDSQETQYF. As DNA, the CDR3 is TGCGCCAGCAGCCCTGGGGACAGCCAAGAGACCCAGTACTTC.

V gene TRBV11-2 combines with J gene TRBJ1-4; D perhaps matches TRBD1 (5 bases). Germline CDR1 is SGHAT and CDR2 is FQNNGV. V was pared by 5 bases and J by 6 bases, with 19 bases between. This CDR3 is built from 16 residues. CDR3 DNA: TGTGCCAGCAGCCCCAAGACGGGACCCTTGGATGAAAAACTGTTTTTT. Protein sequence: CASSPKTGPLDEKLFF.

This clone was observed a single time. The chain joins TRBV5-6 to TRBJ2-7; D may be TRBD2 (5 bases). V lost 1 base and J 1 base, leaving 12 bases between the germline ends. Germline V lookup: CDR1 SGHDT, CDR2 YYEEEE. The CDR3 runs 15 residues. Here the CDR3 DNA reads TGTGCCAGCAGCTTGTTTACTAGTAGTTCCTACGAGCAGTACTTC. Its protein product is CASSLFTSSSYEQYF. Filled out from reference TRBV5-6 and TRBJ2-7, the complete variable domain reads DAGVTQSPTHLIKTRGQQVTLRCSPKSGHDTVSWYQQALGQGPQFIFQYYEEEERQRGNFPDRFSGHQFPNYSSELNVNALLLGDSALYLCASSLFTSSSYEQYFGPGTRLTVT.

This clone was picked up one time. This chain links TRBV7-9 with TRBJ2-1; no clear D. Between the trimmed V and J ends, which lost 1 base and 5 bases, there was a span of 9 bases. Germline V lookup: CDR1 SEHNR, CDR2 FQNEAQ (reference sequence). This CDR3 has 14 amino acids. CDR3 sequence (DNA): TGTGCCAGCAGCTTAGGTATAGGGAACAATGAGCAGTTCTTC. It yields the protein CASSLGIGNNEQFF.

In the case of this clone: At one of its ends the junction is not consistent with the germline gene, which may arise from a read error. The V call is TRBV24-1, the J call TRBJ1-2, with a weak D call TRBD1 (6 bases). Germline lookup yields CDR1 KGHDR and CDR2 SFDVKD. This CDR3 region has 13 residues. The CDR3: CATSDSQGRGHTF. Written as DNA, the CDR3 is TGTGCCACCAGTGATTCACAGGGCCGTGGCCACACCTTC.

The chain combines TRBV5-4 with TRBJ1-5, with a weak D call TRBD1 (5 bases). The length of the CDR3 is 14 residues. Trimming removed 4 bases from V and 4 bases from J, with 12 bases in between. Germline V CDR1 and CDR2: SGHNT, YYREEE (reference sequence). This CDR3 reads CASSPDGGNQPQHF. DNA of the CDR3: TGTGCCAGCAGCCCCGACGGGGGTAATCAGCCCCAGCATTTT.

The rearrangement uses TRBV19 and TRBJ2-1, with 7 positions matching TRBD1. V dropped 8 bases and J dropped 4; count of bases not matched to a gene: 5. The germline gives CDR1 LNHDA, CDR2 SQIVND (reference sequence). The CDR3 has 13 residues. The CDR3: CASRQGPYNEQFF. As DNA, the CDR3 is TGTGCCAGTCGACAGGGCCCTTACAATGAGCAGTTCTTC. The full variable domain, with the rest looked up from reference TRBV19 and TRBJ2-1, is DGGITQSPKYLFRKEGQNVTLSCEQNLNHDAMYWYRQDPGQGLRLIYYSQIVNDFQKGDIAEGYSVSREKKESFPLTVTSAQKNPTAFYLCASRQGPYNEQFFGPGTRLTVL.

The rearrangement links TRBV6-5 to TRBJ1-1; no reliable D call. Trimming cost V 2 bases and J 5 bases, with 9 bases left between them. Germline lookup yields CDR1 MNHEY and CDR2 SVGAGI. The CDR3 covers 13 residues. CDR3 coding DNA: TGTGCCAGCAGTTACGATCCAGCAACTGAAGCTTTCTTT. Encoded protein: CASSYDPATEAFF.

Here the CDR3 DNA reads TGCAGCGTTGAAGGACAGGTCTATGGCTACACCTTC. Protein sequence: CSVEGQVYGYTF. The chain joins TRBV29-1 to TRBJ1-2; the D gene is possibly TRBD1 (6 bases). With 1 base removed from V and 4 bases from J, the gap between germline ends came to 7 bases. Germline lookup yields CDR1 SQVTM and CDR2 ANQGSEA. This CDR3 region has 12 residues. Variable domain in full (rest from reference TRBV29-1 and TRBJ1-2): SAVISQKPSRDICQRGTSLTIQCQVDSQVTMMFWYRQQPGQSLTLIATANQGSEATYESGFVIDKFPISRPNLTFSTLTVSNMSPEDSSIYLCSVEGQVYGYTFGSGTRLTVV.

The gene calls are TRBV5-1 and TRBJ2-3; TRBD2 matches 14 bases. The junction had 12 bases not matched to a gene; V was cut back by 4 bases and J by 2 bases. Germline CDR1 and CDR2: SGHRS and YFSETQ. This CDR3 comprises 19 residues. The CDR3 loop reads CASSQYGGTSGSPTDTQYF. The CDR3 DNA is TGCGCCAGCAGCCAGTACGGGGGGACTAGCGGGAGCCCCACAGATACGCAGTATTTT.

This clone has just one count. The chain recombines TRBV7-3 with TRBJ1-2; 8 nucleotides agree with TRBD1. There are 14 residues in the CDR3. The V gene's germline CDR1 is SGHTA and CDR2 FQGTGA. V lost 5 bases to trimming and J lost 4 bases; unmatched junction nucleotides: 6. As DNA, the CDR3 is TGTGCCAGCAGCGAGGGACAGGCGGGCTATGGCTACACCTTC. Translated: CASSEGQAGYGYTF. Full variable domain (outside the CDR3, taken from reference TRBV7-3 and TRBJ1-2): GAGVSQTPSNKVTEKGKYVELRCDPISGHTALYWYRQSLGQGPEFLIYFQGTGAADDSGLPNDRFFAVRPEGSVSTLKIQRTERGDSAVYLCASSEGQAGYGYTFGSGTRLTVV.

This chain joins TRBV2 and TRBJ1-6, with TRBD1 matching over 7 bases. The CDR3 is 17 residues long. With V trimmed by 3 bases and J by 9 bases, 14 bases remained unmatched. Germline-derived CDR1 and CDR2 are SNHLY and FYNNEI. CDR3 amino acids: CASSDNWTGRFGSPLHF. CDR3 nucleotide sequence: TGTGCCAGCAGTGATAATTGGACAGGTCGGTTTGGTTCACCCCTCCACTTT.

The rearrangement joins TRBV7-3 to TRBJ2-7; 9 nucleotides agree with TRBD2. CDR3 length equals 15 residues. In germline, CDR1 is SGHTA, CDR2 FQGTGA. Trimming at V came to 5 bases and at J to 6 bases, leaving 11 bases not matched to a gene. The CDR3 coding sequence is TGTGCCAGCAGCCCCGGTGGTAGCGGGAGTTCCGAGCAGTACTTC. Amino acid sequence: CASSPGGSGSSEQYF.

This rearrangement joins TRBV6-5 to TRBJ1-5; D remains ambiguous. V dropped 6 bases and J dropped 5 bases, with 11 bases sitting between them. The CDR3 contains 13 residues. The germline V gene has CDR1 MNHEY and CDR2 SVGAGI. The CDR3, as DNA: TGTGCCAGCAGGCCTAGAGAGGATCAGCCCCAGCATTTT. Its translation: CASRPREDQPQHF.

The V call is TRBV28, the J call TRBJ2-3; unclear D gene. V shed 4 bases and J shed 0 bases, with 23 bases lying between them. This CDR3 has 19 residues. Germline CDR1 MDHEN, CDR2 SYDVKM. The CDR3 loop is CASSSVGLPETASTDTQYF. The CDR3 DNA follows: TGTGCCAGCAGTTCGGTCGGGCTACCCGAAACTGCTAGCACAGATACGCAGTATTTT.

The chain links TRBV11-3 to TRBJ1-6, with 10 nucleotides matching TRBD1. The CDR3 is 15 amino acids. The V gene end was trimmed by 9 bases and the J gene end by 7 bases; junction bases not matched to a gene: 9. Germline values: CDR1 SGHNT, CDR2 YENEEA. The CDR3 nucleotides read TGTGCCAGGACAGGGGGCGAACGGAAGAATTCACCCCTCCACTTT. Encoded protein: CARTGGERKNSPLHF.